This TCR beta chain was observed in a study of beta chain features in type 1 diabetes (dated by TCRdb to the late 2010s). At the level of the whole study: Mean age, gender distribution, total cell number and subset yield were not different between patients and healthy donors. Naive and central memory subsets were obtained from all 30 or so donors, but regulatory and stem cell-like memory subsets were isolated from only 8 patients and roughly 8 healthy donors. In the study, TCRB repertoires of sorted circulating CD4+ T cell subsets from recently diagnosed type 1 diabetes patients were compared with those of matched healthy donors. A total of 90 million to 130 million sorted cells were examined across all samples, and a strong correlation was observed between cell number per subset and RNA yield. Study-wide findings and limitations: PCR may preferentially amplify shorter templates, but because patient and control samples were amplified and corrected together, any resulting skew would affect both groups equally. Naive, central memory and regulatory TCRB repertoires appeared to be more similar among patients than among healthy donors. Type 1 diabetes patients showed a moderate but significant shortening of TCRB CDR3 length in all four CD4+ subsets. Because small numbers of individuals were included in the HLA sub-analyses, any influence of HLA type on TCRB rearrangement was left unresolved. Sequencing cDNA rather than genomic DNA could over-represent highly expressing activated cells, although activation and CD3 levels did not differ between groups. Patients with type 1 diabetes made fewer insertions and deleted more nucleotides at VDJ recombination sites, implying thymic rearrangement abnormalities.

All of the isolated RNA was reverse transcribed with the High Capacity cDNA Reverse Transcription Kit, so expressed TCRB transcripts were sequenced. Deep immunoSEQ sequencing was performed on naive, central memory and regulatory T cell samples, with an average of approximately 3.9 million total reads per sample. Sorted cells were lysed in RLT buffer, and RNA was extracted using DNase-treated RNeasy Micro or Mini kits according to cell number. Each cell subset was processed on its own to prevent cross-contamination, while patient and healthy donor samples were processed together. The immunoSEQ multiplex PCR was used to amplify TCRB sequences from cDNA, yielding 87-bp fragments that span the CDR3 region. Sequencing of the amplicons was done on the Illumina HiSeq platform. For the original study's pipeline: Synthetic template baselines were used to correct PCR bias computationally, reads within Hamming distance 2 were collapsed, and singletons that could not be merged were discarded. Reads were aligned against IMGT to assign V, D and J genes, CDR3 length and insertions or deletions at six rearrangement sites. Within each subset, clonotype counts were normalized to sorted cell number, and only after that were true diversity and Gini coefficients computed with the tcR R package. Repertoire sharing was quantified using the overlap coefficient calculated on TCRB nucleotide sequences. As a proxy for the pre-selection repertoire, out-of-frame TCRB sequences from naive cells were analyzed. TCRdb stores this immuneACCESS table with in-frame sequences only. Part of the clones is absent; in the studies checked, under half of the shortfall reflects unresolved V genes, and no reason is known for the rest. The DNA gave D and trimming, while V, J and clone size come from that table. The sample table holds 300,000 or so clones, of which over 11% were seen once. The ten largest account for 0.015% to 0.02% of the sample.

This clone was detected only a few times. It lacks a known antigen. It has no much larger one-base neighbor in the sample; base qualities were not kept. V loses 3 bases, J loses 4 bases, and the germline ends lie 4 bases apart. CDR1 and CDR2, looked up from the germline V gene (reference sequence), are LNHDA and SQIVND. The CDR3 runs 12 residues from the cysteine to the phenylalanine. Just the 36-base CDR3 DNA is kept, in frame starting at base 1. From each donor, a single peripheral blood sample of 95 to 150 mL on average was drawn into heparinised tubes. Naive, central memory, regulatory and stem cell-like memory CD4+ T cells were sorted on a BD FACSAria II using a panel including CD45RO, CCR7, CD25, CD127, CD95 and CD27. Every sorted population had a purity above 95%. Right away, PBMCs were isolated by Lymphoprep density gradient centrifugation and were stained directly, with no culture step. To minimize batch effects, samples were stained and sorted in pairs, one healthy donor with one patient per experiment.

The clonotype originates from a man aged 25 to 45 with type 1 diabetes. Sequences were obtained from naive CD4+ T cells from blood. Taken with the paper, the label for cell subset or site translates to: true naive CD4+ T cells. The rearranged segments are TRBV19 and TRBJ2-1, with no D gene named confidently. The CDR3 region reads CASSILYNEQFF. The sequenced DNA: TGTGCCAGTAGTATTCTGTACAATGAGCAGTTCTTC.